This T cell receptor beta chain was recovered during a study of blood T cell repertoires in COVID-19. Clones were sequenced by immunoSEQ multiplex PCR, and TCRdb holds only the in-frame ones, with some missing. The sample lists about 250,000 clones; roughly 90% were seen once. Sequenced input: peripheral blood. This sequence originates from a woman under 40 with acute or convalescent COVID-19.

The CDR3 protein is CASSIDRSDTGELFF. The CDR3 DNA is TGCGCCAGCAGCATTGACAGGTCTGACACCGGGGAGCTGTTTTTT. The chain joins TRBV5-1 to TRBJ2-2, with D perhaps matching TRBD1 (6 bases). From germline, CDR1 is SGHRS and CDR2 YFSETQ. The CDR3 totals 15 residues. V lost 4 bases and J 3 bases, leaving 13 bases between the germline ends.